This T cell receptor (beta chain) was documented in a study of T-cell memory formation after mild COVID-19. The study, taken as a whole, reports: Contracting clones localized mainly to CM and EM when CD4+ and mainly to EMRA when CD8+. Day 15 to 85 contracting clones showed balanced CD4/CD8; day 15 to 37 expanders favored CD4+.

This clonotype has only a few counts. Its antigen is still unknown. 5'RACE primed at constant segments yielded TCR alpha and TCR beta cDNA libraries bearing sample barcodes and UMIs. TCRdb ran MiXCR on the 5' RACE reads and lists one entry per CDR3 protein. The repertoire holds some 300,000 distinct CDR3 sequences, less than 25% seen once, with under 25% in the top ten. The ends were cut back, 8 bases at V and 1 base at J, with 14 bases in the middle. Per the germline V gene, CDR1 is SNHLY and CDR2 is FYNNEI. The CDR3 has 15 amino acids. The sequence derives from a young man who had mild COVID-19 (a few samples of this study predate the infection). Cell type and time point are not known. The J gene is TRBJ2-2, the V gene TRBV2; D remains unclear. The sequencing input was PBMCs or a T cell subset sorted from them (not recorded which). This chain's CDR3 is CASQDWTGNTGELFF. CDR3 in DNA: TGTGCCAGCCAAGACTGGACGGGGAACACCGGGGAGCTGTTTTTT.